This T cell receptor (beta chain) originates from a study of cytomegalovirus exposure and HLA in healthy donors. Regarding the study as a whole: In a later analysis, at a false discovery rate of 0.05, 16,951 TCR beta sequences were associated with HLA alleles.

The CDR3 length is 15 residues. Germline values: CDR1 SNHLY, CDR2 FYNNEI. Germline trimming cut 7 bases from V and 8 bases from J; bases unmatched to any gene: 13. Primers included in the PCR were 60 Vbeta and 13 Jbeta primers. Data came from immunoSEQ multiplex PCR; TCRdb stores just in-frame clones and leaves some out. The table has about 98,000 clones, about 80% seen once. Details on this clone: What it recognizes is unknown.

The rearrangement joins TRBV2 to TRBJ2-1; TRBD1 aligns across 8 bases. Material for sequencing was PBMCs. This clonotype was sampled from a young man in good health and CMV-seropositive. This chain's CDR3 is CASKEQGALGDEQFF. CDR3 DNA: TGTGCCAGCAAAGAGCAGGGGGCTCTCGGGGATGAGCAGTTCTTC.